Each of the 4 T cell receptor beta chains below was sequenced from the same sample in a study of shared clonotypes between healthy human individuals. Libraries were prepared by immunoSEQ multiplex PCR; TCRdb keeps only in-frame clonotypes and omits some of them. This repertoire shows 100,000 to 120,000 clones, around 71% found once; its top ten account for roughly 24%. The specimen was memory CD8+ T cells sorted from blood. The sample's subset: CD45RO+ cells pooled with CCR7-negative TemRA cells. The receptors here all came from a woman in her twenties or thirties in good health.

The chain uses TRBV2 and TRBJ2-7; 7 bases align to TRBD2. Trimming removed 3 bases from V and 6 bases from J; junction bases left unmatched: 8. Germline V CDR1 and CDR2: SNHLY, FYNNEI. The CDR3 contains 14 residues. The CDR3 sequence: CASSEAGESAEQYF. The CDR3 nucleotides read TGTGCCAGCAGTGAGGCGGGAGAATCGGCCGAGCAGTACTTC.

This clone came up a few times. J is TRBJ2-7 and V is TRBV4-1; D remains unclear. The CDR3 spans 16 residues. Germline assignment: CDR1 MGHRA and CDR2 YSYEKL. Deletions cut 2 bases from V and 6 bases from J, with 20 bases between. The CDR3 protein is CASSQTGQRLLLEQYF. The DNA of the CDR3 is TGCGCCAGCAGCCAAACTGGGCAGCGCTTATTACTCGAGCAGTACTTC.

This sequence joins TRBV13 and TRBJ2-1, with TRBD1 matching over 7 bases. Germline CDR1 and CDR2: PRHDT and FYEKMQ (reference sequence). CDR3 length: 16 residues. The V and J ends lost 1 base and 3 bases, in that order; junction bases with no gene match: 6. In DNA, the CDR3 is TGTGCCAGCAGCTTAGCTGCCAGGGGGTTCTACAATGAGCAGTTCTTC. Translation gives CASSLAARGFYNEQFF.

The chain is built from TRBV6-1 and TRBJ2-7, with D possibly called TRBD1 or TRBD2 (5 bases each). V shed 5 bases and J shed 3 bases, with 14 bases lying between them. Per the germline V gene, CDR1 is MNHNS and CDR2 is SASEGT. The CDR3 sequence is 14 residues long. DNA for the CDR3: TGTGCCAGCAGTTTGGGGACGGACTTCTACGAGCAGTACTTC. Its translation: CASSLGTDFYEQYF.